These 6 T cell receptor beta chains came from one sample sequenced in a study of T cell responses to AZD1222 COVID-19 vaccine. The table came from immunoSEQ multiplex PCR; TCRdb's copy has only in-frame clones and leaves some out. This sample yields 110,000 to 150,000 clones, of which 92% are seen a single time; more than 3.5% belongs to the top ten. Sequencing was performed on peripheral blood, taken on day 0 of AZD1222 vaccination. The receptors here all came from an adult in good health.

This chain uses TRBV30 with TRBJ1-2; D ambiguous. The CDR3 extends over 12 amino acids. The V end lost 4 bases, the J end lost 3 bases, and 9 bases lay between the germline ends. CDR1 and CDR2 (germline): GTSNPN, SVGIG (reference sequence). The CDR3 loop is CAWNDGDYGYTF. CDR3 nucleotides: TGTGCCTGGAATGACGGGGACTATGGCTACACCTTC.

This chain connects TRBV7-2 to TRBJ1-5; D unresolved. Between the trimmed V and J ends, which lost 2 bases and 2 bases, there was a span of 7 bases. The CDR3 loop spans 14 amino acids. Germline V gene lookup returns CDR1 SGHTA and CDR2 FQGNSA. The CDR3 DNA follows: TGTGCCAGCAGCTTAATTCAGGGCAATCAGCCCCAGCATTTT. Its translation is CASSLIQGNQPQHF.

This sequence joins TRBV10-3 and TRBJ1-1, with D perhaps matching TRBD1 (6 bases). Germline CDR1 is ENHRY and CDR2 is SYGVKD. The CDR3 is made up of 15 amino acids. Trimming took 4 bases from V and 6 from J, leaving 18 bases between them. The CDR3 is CAISGTTGTSSEAFF. CDR3 DNA sequence: TGTGCCATCAGTGGTACAACAGGGACCTCTTCTGAAGCTTTCTTT.

The genes are TRBV5-1 and TRBJ1-3; possibly TRBD1 for D (5 bases). Trimming pared 4 bases from V and 4 bases from J, leaving 12 bases between. This CDR3 has 14 amino acids. Germline CDR1 and CDR2: SGHRS and YFSETQ. The CDR3 spells CASSPSGRGNTIYF. Here the CDR3 DNA reads TGCGCCAGCAGCCCCTCGGGACGCGGAAACACCATATATTTT.

In its sample, this clone was seen once. This chain links TRBV23-1 with TRBJ2-1, with D perhaps TRBD1 (6 bases). TRBV23-1 is treated as an ORF (open reading frame) with a function not yet certain. The CDR3 has 16 residues. Deletions cut 7 bases from V and 1 base from J, with 17 bases between. The CDR3 DNA reads as TGCGCCAGCAACTCAATTGAGCAGGGGTCCTACAATGAGCAGTTCTTC. Amino acid sequence: CASNSIEQGSYNEQFF.

The chain is built from TRBV27 and TRBJ2-3; possible D gene TRBD1, 6 bases. V lost 8 bases and J 4 bases, leaving 25 bases between the germline ends. CDR1 MNHEY and CDR2 SMNVEV come from the germline V gene (reference sequence). This CDR3 is 17 amino acids long. CDR3 sequence reads: CASLEKSSGHSADTQYF. CDR3 coding DNA: TGTGCCAGCCTCGAAAAAAGCTCGGGACATAGCGCAGATACGCAGTATTTT.